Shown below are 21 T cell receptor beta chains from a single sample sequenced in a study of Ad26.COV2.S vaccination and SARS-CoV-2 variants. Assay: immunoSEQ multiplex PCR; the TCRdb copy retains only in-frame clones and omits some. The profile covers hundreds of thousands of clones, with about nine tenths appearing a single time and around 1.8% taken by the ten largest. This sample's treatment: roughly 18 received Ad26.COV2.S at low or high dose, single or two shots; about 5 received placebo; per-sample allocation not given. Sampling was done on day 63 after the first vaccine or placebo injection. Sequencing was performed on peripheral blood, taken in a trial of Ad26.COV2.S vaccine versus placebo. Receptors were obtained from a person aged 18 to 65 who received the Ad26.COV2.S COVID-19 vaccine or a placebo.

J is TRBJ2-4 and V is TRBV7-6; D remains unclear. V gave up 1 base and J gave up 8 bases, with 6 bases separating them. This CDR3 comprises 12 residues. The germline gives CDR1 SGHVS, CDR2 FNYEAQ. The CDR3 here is CASSLEGDIQYF. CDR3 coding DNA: TGTGCCAGCAGCTTAGAAGGCGACATTCAGTACTTC.

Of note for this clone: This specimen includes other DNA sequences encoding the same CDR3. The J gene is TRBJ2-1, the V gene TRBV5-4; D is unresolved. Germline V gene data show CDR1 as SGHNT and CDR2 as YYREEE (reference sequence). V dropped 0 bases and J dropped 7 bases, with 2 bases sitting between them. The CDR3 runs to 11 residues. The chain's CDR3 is CASSLGNEQFF. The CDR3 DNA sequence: TGTGCCAGCAGCTTGGGGAATGAGCAGTTCTTC.

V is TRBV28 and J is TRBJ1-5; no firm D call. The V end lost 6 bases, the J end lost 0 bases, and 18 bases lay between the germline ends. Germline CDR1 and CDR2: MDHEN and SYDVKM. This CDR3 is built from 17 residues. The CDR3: CASSPLRTGGSNQPQHF. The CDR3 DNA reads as TGTGCCAGCAGCCCCCTACGGACGGGAGGTAGCAATCAGCCCCAGCATTTT.

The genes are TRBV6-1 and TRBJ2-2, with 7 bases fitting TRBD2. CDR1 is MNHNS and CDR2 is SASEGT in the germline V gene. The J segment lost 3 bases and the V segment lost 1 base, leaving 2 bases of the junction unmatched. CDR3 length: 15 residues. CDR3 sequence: CASSEGDYYTGELFF. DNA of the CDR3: TGTGCCAGCAGTGAAGGGGACTATTACACCGGGGAGCTGTTTTTT.

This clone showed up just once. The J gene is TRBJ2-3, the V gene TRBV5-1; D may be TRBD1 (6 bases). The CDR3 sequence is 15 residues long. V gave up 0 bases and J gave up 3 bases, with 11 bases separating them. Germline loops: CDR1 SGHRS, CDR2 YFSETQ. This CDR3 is CASSLVAGATDTQYF. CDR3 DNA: TGCGCCAGCAGCTTGGTTGCAGGGGCAACAGATACGCAGTATTTT.

The CDR3 sequence is CASAIGTSGVQETQYF. Here the CDR3 DNA reads TGTGCCAGCGCCATAGGGACTAGCGGGGTTCAAGAGACCCAGTACTTC. The rearrangement joins TRBV2 to TRBJ2-5, with 13 bases lining up with TRBD2. The junction had 8 bases not matched to a gene; V was cut back by 8 bases and J by 2 bases. The CDR3 runs 16 residues. CDR1 is SNHLY and CDR2 is FYNNEI in the germline V gene.

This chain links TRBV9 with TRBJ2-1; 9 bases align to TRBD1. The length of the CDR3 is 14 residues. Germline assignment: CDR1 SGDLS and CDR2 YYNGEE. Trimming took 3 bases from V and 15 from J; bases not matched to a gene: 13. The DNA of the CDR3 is TGTGCCAGCAGCGGCGGACAGGGGTCGGAGTCAGCGTTCTTC. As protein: CASSGGQGSESAFF.

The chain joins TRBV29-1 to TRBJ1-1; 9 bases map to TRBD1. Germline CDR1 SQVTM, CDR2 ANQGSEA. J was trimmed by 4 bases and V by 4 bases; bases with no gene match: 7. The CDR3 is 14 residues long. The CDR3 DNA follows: TGCAGCGTTGTCGGGGGACAGGGAGGCACTGAAGCTTTCTTT. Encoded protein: CSVVGGQGGTEAFF.

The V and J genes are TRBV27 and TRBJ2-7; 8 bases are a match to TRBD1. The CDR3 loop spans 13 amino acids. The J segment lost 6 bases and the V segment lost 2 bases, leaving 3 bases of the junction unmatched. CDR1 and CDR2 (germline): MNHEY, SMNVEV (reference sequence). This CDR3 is CASSLRTGSEQYF. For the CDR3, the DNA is TGTGCCAGCAGTTTACGGACAGGGTCCGAGCAGTACTTC.

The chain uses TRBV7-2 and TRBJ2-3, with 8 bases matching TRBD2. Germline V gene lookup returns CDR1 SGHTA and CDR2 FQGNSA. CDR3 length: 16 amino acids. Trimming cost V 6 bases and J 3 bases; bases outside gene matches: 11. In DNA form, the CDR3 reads TGTGCCAGCAGTCAAGGGACTAGTTATGTGACAGATACGCAGTATTTT. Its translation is CASSQGTSYVTDTQYF.

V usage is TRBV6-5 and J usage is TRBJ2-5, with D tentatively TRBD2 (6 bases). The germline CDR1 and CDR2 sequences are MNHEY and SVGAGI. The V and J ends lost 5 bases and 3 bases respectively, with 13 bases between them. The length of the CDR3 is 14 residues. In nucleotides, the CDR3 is TGTGCCAGCAGTCCGCGGGGAAAAGAAGAGACCCAGTACTTC. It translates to CASSPRGKEETQYF.

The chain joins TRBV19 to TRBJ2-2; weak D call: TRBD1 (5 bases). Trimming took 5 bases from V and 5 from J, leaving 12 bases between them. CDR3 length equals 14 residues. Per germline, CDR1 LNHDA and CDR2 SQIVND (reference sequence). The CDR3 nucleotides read TGTGCCAGTAGTGGCCAGGGAAGGACCGGGGAGCTGTTTTTT. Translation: CASSGQGRTGELFF.

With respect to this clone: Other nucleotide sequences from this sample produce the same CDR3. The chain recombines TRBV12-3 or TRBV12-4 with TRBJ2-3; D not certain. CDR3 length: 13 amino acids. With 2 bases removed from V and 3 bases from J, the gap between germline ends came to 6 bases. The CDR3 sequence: CASSLIGTDTQYF. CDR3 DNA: TGTGCCAGCAGTTTAATCGGGACAGATACGCAGTATTTT.

CDR3 sequence reads: CASSPRDITGELFF. The CDR3 DNA sequence: TGTGCCAGCAGCCCCCGGGACATCACCGGGGAGCTGTTTTTT. The rearrangement uses TRBV3-1 (or the pseudogene TRBV3-2) and TRBJ2-2, with D maybe TRBD1 (6 bases). The CDR3 totals 14 residues. V was trimmed by 4 bases and J by 4 bases, leaving 10 bases between them. Germline V gives CDR1 LGHDT, CDR2 YNNKEL (reference sequence).

The CDR3 DNA follows: TGCGCCAGCAGCCAAGATCTATGGGCTTTGGATGAAAAACTGTTTTTT. The encoded protein is CASSQDLWALDEKLFF. The rearrangement joins TRBV4-3 to TRBJ1-4, with D unclear. Trimming left V 0 bases short and J 6 bases short, with 14 bases between. The CDR3 sequence is 16 residues long. Germline V lookup: CDR1 LGHNA, CDR2 YSLEER.

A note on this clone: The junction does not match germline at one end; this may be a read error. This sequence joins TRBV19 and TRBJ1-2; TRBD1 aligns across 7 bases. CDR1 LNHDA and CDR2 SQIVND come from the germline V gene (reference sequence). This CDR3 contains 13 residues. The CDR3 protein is CASSIVGSRGQIF. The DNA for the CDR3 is TGTGCCAGTAGTATAGTAGGTTCGCGGGGACAGATCTTC.

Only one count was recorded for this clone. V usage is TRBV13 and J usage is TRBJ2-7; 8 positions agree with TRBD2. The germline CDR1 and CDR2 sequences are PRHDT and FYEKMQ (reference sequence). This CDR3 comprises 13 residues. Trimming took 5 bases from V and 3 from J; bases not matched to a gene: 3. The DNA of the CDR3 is TGTGCCAGCAGCATCGGGGGGGGCTACGAGCAGTACTTC. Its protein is CASSIGGGYEQYF.

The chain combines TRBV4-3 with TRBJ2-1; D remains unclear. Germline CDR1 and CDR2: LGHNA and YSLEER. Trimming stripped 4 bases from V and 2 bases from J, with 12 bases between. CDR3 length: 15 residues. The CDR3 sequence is CASSRAIGAYNEQFF. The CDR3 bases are TGCGCCAGCAGCCGAGCCATTGGGGCCTACAATGAGCAGTTCTTC.

The CDR3 coding sequence is TGCGCCAGCAGTGCACGGAACACTGAAGCTTTCTTT. Translation gives CASSARNTEAFF. V usage is TRBV10-2 and J usage is TRBJ1-1; D gene ambiguous. The CDR3 is made up of 12 amino acids. Trimming left V 4 bases short and J 1 base short, with 4 bases between. The germline gives CDR1 WSHSY, CDR2 SAAADI.

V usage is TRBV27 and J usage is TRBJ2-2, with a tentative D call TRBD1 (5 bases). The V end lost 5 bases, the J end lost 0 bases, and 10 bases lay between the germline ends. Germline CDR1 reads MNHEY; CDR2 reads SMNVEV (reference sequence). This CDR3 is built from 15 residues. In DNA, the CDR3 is TGTGCCAGCAGTCGAGACAGTACGAACACCGGGGAGCTGTTTTTT. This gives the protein CASSRDSTNTGELFF.

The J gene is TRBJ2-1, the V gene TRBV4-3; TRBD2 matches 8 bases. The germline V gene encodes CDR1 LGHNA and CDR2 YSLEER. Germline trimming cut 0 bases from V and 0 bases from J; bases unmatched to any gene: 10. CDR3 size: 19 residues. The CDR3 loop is CASSQERIAGPFSYNEQFF. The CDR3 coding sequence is TGCGCCAGCAGCCAAGAGAGGATAGCGGGGCCCTTCTCCTACAATGAGCAGTTCTTC.